This record concerns one TCR beta chain sequence. These data belong to a study of T cells expressing NK-cell markers. With the 5' RACE reads reprocessed, TCRdb shows one record per CDR3 protein and no DNA. Its table lists 350,000 to 450,000 distinct CDR3 sequences. CDR3 length: 13 amino acids. From germline, CDR1 is SNHLY and CDR2 FYNNEI. This receptor was identified in a man aged 18 to 69 in good health. The specimen sequenced was blood T cells: a sorted CD56 or NKG2C T cell subset, CD4+ or CD8+ T cells, or bulk PBMC T cells (not recorded which). The V and J genes are TRBV2 and TRBJ2-7; checking the TCRdb D call of TRBD1 is not possible without DNA. The CDR3 region is CASSKDGIQKQYF.